This T cell receptor beta chain was retrieved from a study of blood T cell repertoires in COVID-19. Generated by immunoSEQ multiplex PCR, the TCRdb table keeps only in-frame clones and is missing some. The sample holds some 270,000 clones; approximately 85% are singletons and the top ten take approximately 11%. This CDR3 is 15 amino acids long. Germline loops: CDR1 MNHEY, CDR2 SVGAGI. The germline V and J ends were trimmed by 8 bases and 2 bases, with 16 bases remaining between them. The sequencing sample was made of peripheral blood. This sequence joins TRBV6-5 and TRBJ1-5; a weak D match, TRBD1 (6 bases). The TCR was taken from a woman between 70 and 85 years old with acute or convalescent COVID-19. The CDR3 loop is CASSGGTRGNQPQHF. The CDR3 nucleotides read TGTGCCAGCTCGGGGGGCACCAGGGGCAATCAGCCCCAGCATTTT.